This TCR beta chain stems from a study of T cell responses to AZD1222 COVID-19 vaccine. Turning to this clone: Its specificity is unknown.

General study results and limits: Spike-specific TCR breadth and depth rose after two AZD1222 doses.

The CDR3 is 15 amino acids. With V trimmed by 1 base and J by 1 base, 4 bases remained unmatched. Germline V gene data show CDR1 as SGHRS and CDR2 as YFSETQ. TCRdb keeps only in-frame clones here, not all; method: immunoSEQ multiplex PCR. The sample lists 95,000 to 150,000 clones, around 86% occurring once. The TCR was taken from an adult who received the AZD1222 COVID-19 vaccine. Sequenced here: peripheral blood, sampled 28 days after the second AZD1222 dose. The chain links TRBV5-1 to TRBJ2-7; the match to TRBD1 covers 8 bases. CDR3 residues: CASSLMQGASYEQYF. Here the CDR3 DNA reads TGCGCCAGCAGCTTGATGCAGGGGGCATCCTACGAGCAGTACTTC.